This passage covers 30 T cell receptor beta chains from one sample sequenced in a study of blood T cell repertoires in COVID-19. Profiling relied on immunoSEQ multiplex PCR, and the TCRdb table lists in-frame clones only, not all of them. The table lists about 41,000 clones, about 85% of them singletons. Sequencing was done on a sample of peripheral blood. Receptors were obtained from a man in his sixties with acute or convalescent COVID-19.

This chain links TRBV7-2 with TRBJ1-3; 10 bases align to TRBD1. Germline CDR1 reads SGHTA; CDR2 reads FQGNSA. The CDR3 loop spans 16 amino acids. Trimming took 5 bases from V and 3 from J; bases not matched to a gene: 7. CDR3 in DNA: TGTGCCAGCAGCACCCGACAGGGGGCTGGTGGAAACACCATATATTTT. Translation: CASSTRQGAGGNTIYF.

The chain recombines TRBV14 with TRBJ1-1; D uncertain. Germline assignment: CDR1 SGHDN and CDR2 FVKESK. The CDR3 has 17 residues. V was clipped by 1 base and J by 1 base, with 16 bases between them. The CDR3 is CASSQVRWVRGNTEAFF. The CDR3 region has the DNA TGTGCCAGCAGCCAAGTTAGGTGGGTTCGGGGGAACACTGAAGCTTTCTTT.

This clone was detected only a few times. V usage is TRBV10-2 and J usage is TRBJ2-1; 10 positions agree with TRBD2. The CDR3 length is 14 residues. The germline CDR1 and CDR2 sequences are WSHSY and SAAADI. The J segment lost 9 bases and the V segment lost 2 bases, leaving 4 bases of the junction unmatched. The CDR3 DNA follows: TGCGCCAGCAGTGAGAGGATAGCGGGGGGTGAGCAGTTCTTC. Amino acid sequence: CASSERIAGGEQFF.

The chain combines TRBV27 with TRBJ1-2; D ambiguous. Germline V gives CDR1 MNHEY, CDR2 SMNVEV (reference sequence). CDR3 length: 13 amino acids. V dropped 2 bases and J dropped 8 bases, with 12 bases sitting between them. CDR3 loop: CASSLGGLRGYTF. CDR3 DNA sequence: TGTGCCAGCAGTTTAGGAGGGCTTCGGGGCTACACCTTC.

V usage is TRBV10-3 and J usage is TRBJ1-6; tentative D call: TRBD1 (5 bases). The CDR3 is made up of 15 amino acids. V lost 3 bases to trimming and J lost 9 bases, with 15 bases between them. Germline lookup yields CDR1 ENHRY and CDR2 SYGVKD. CDR3 DNA: TGTGCCATCAGTGATTCAAGGGGATCTGGTTCACCCCTCCACTTT. Its translation is CAISDSRGSGSPLHF.

The chain uses TRBV7-2 and TRBJ2-3, with 7 bases fitting TRBD2. CDR3 length equals 15 residues. Looked up from germline, CDR1 is SGHTA and CDR2 is FQGNSA. V lost 0 bases and J lost 4; bases outside the gene matches: 4. As DNA, the CDR3 is TGTGCCAGCAGCTTAGCCGGACTAGTGGCAGATACGCAGTATTTT. Translation: CASSLAGLVADTQYF.

CDR3 in DNA: TGTGCCAGCAGCCAACTGGGGACAGGGGTCCGCGAGCAGTACTTC. Its protein product is CASSQLGTGVREQYF. V usage is TRBV14 and J usage is TRBJ2-7; 10 bases agree with TRBD1. CDR1 is SGHDN, CDR2 FVKESK, per germline. This CDR3 spans 15 amino acids. With 2 bases clipped from V and 6 bases from J, the junction kept 7 bases outside the gene matches.

This clone is classed as medium-sized. This chain joins TRBV9 and TRBJ2-7, with TRBD1 matching 7 bases. Germline trimming cut 3 bases from V and 0 bases from J; bases unmatched to any gene: 0. This CDR3 contains 13 residues. Germline CDR1 reads SGDLS; CDR2 reads YYNGEE. The DNA for the CDR3 is TGTGCCAGCAGCGCAGGGGGCTCCTACGAGCAGTACTTC. The encoded protein is CASSAGGSYEQYF.

The chain is built from TRBV23-1 and TRBJ1-5; no firm D call. TRBV23-1 is reported as an ORF; its role is uncertain. The CDR3 runs to 16 residues. V lost 4 bases and J 0 bases, leaving 13 bases between the germline ends. CDR3: CASSRQEGLSNQPQHF. DNA of the CDR3: TGCGCCAGCAGTCGCCAAGAGGGTCTTAGCAATCAGCCCCAGCATTTT.

This rearrangement joins TRBV9 to TRBJ2-5; no firm D call. V lost 4 bases, J lost 1 base, and 11 bases lay in between. The CDR3 length is 14 residues. The V gene's germline CDR1 is SGDLS and CDR2 YYNGEE. This CDR3 reads CASSSPPVQETQYF. DNA for the CDR3: TGTGCCAGCAGCTCTCCCCCAGTCCAAGAGACCCAGTACTTC.

This chain uses TRBV14 with TRBJ2-7, with 7 bases fitting TRBD1. The germline V gene has CDR1 SGHDN and CDR2 FVKESK. V gave up 2 bases and J gave up 10 bases; unmatched junction bases: 5. The CDR3 covers 12 residues. CDR3: CASSQLQGYQYF. CDR3 sequence (DNA): TGTGCCAGCAGCCAACTACAGGGGTATCAGTACTTC. Variable domain in full (rest from reference TRBV14 and TRBJ2-7): EAGVTQFPSHSVIEKGQTVTLRCDPISGHDNLYWYRRVMGKEIKFLLHFVKESKQDESGMPNNRFLAERTGGTYSTLKVQPAELEDSGVYFCASSQLQGYQYFGPGTRLTVT.

The chain has TRBV7-2 and TRBJ2-7, with TRBD1 matching over 8 bases. The CDR3 totals 15 residues. V shed 4 bases, J shed 2 bases, and the junction held 7 bases outside the gene matches. Looked up from germline, CDR1 is SGHTA and CDR2 is FQGNSA. The CDR3 DNA reads as TGTGCCAGCAGCTCCCGTGACAGGGGTCCCTACGAGCAGTACTTC. Translated, it gives CASSSRDRGPYEQYF.

The rearrangement links TRBV7-2 to TRBJ1-2, with a weak D call TRBD1 (6 bases). The CDR3 is 13 residues long. CDR1 and CDR2 (germline): SGHTA, FQGNSA. With 7 bases removed from V and 4 bases from J, the gap between germline ends came to 13 bases. CDR3 protein: CASKEGGIYGYTF. CDR3 in DNA: TGTGCCAGCAAGGAGGGGGGGATCTATGGCTACACCTTC.

The chain carries TRBV4-2 and TRBJ1-3, with D unclear. CDR1 is LGHNA, CDR2 YNFKEQ, per germline. V lost 0 bases and J 0 bases, leaving 9 bases between the germline ends. The CDR3 spans 16 residues. CDR3 protein: CASSQDRRSSGNTIYF. The CDR3 DNA is TGTGCCAGCAGCCAAGATAGGAGGAGCTCTGGAAACACCATATATTTT.

V gene TRBV6-2 or TRBV6-3 combines with J gene TRBJ2-7, with 10 positions matching TRBD2. Germline V lookup: CDR1 MNHEY, CDR2 SVGEGT. V gave up 6 bases and J gave up 0 bases; unmatched junction bases: 2. The CDR3 spans 14 residues. The CDR3 DNA is TGTGCCAGCAGCGGACTAGCGGTCTCCTACGAGCAGTACTTC. As protein: CASSGLAVSYEQYF.

J is TRBJ2-7 and V is TRBV4-3; possible D gene TRBD1, 6 bases. The CDR3 length is 13 residues. The V end lost 3 bases, the J end lost 2 bases, and 8 bases lay between the germline ends. Germline V gene data show CDR1 as LGHNA and CDR2 as YSLEER. This chain's CDR3 is CASSQDRAYEQYF. The CDR3 DNA is TGCGCCAGCAGCCAGGACAGAGCCTACGAGCAGTACTTC.

The gene calls are TRBV7-2 and TRBJ1-3; TRBD1 agrees at 11 bases. CDR1 SGHTA and CDR2 FQGNSA come from the germline V gene. J gave up 2 bases and V 0 bases, and 3 bases lay outside the gene matches. CDR3 length equals 17 residues. The CDR3 nucleotides are TGTGCCAGCAGCTTAGCGGTGGGACAGGGGGCTGGAAACACCATATATTTT. This sequence encodes CASSLAVGQGAGNTIYF.

The chain combines TRBV6-1 with TRBJ1-5; 9 bases are a match to TRBD1. The germline CDR1 and CDR2 sequences are MNHNS and SASEGT. V lost 3 bases and J lost 4; bases outside the gene matches: 4. This CDR3 is built from 15 residues. CDR3 residues: CASSEGQGVNQPQHF. The DNA of the CDR3 is TGTGCCAGCAGTGAGGGACAGGGAGTAAATCAGCCCCAGCATTTT.

The rearrangement links TRBV18 to TRBJ2-2; 8 bases are shared with TRBD1. Germline V gives CDR1 KGHSH, CDR2 LQKENI. V gave up 5 bases and J gave up 0 bases; unmatched junction bases: 5. This CDR3 has 16 amino acids. The CDR3 reads CASSVRQGSNTGELFF. For the CDR3, the DNA is TGTGCCAGCTCAGTAAGACAGGGGTCGAACACCGGGGAGCTGTTTTTT.

The V gene is TRBV4-3, the J gene TRBJ2-1, with 9 bases fitting TRBD1. Germline-derived CDR1 and CDR2 are LGHNA and YSLEER. V lost 3 bases and J lost 8; bases outside the gene matches: 8. The CDR3 length is 15 residues. This CDR3 is CASSQAGTGFDEQFF. The CDR3 region has the DNA TGCGCCAGCAGCCAGGCCGGGACAGGGTTCGATGAGCAGTTCTTC.

The chain links TRBV12-5 to TRBJ1-4, with TRBD1 identical over 7 bases. The CDR3 length is 16 residues. Per germline, CDR1 LGHNT and CDR2 FRNRAP. V was clipped by 9 bases and J by 4 bases; unmatched bases: 14. The CDR3 region is CASRPGQVRGNEKLFF. CDR3 DNA sequence: TGTGCTAGCCGTCCCGGACAGGTGCGCGGTAATGAAAAACTGTTTTTT.

The chain uses TRBV11-3 and TRBJ2-3; 7 bases fit TRBD1. The CDR3 length is 15 residues. Germline CDR1 is SGHNT and CDR2 is YENEEA. Germline trimming cut 5 bases from V and 4 bases from J; bases unmatched to any gene: 9. The CDR3 is CASSRGNRGPDTQYF. CDR3 nucleotide sequence: TGTGCCAGCAGCAGGGGAAACAGGGGCCCAGATACGCAGTATTTT.

The chain couples TRBV12-3 or TRBV12-4 to TRBJ1-2; D possibly corresponds to TRBD1 (5 bases). Trimming removed 6 bases at V and 4 bases at J, with 12 bases between. The CDR3 runs to 13 residues. In DNA form, the CDR3 reads TGTGCCAGCAGCCTGACAGCTAGCTATGGCTACACCTTC. Residues: CASSLTASYGYTF.

The chain links TRBV11-2 to TRBJ2-2; D perhaps matches TRBD1 (5 bases). The CDR3 has 12 residues. Germline V gives CDR1 SGHAT, CDR2 FQNNGV. V lost 1 base and J 14 bases, leaving 11 bases between the germline ends. The CDR3 loop reads CASSLAGIGLFF. CDR3 sequence (DNA): TGTGCCAGCAGCTTAGCAGGGATCGGACTGTTTTTT.

The chain has TRBV10-1 and TRBJ2-1; weak D call: TRBD2 (6 bases). The germline gives CDR1 WNHNN, CDR2 SYGVQD (reference sequence). The CDR3 is 13 amino acids. Trimming pared 7 bases from V and 4 bases from J, leaving 11 bases between. As DNA, the CDR3 is TGCGCCAGCAACGGGGGATCTTACAATGAGCAGTTCTTC. This encodes CASNGGSYNEQFF.

The V call is TRBV6-5, the J call TRBJ2-5; tentatively, D is TRBD2 (6 bases). V dropped 2 bases and J dropped 5 bases, with 6 bases sitting between them. Germline V gives CDR1 MNHEY, CDR2 SVGAGI. This CDR3 is built from 12 residues. The CDR3 DNA sequence: TGTGCCAGCAGTTACGGGAGGGAGACCCAGTACTTC. It yields the protein CASSYGRETQYF.

This clone is labeled as medium-sized (0.01 to 0.1%). This chain connects TRBV10-2 to TRBJ1-3, with TRBD1 as a possible D gene (6 bases). V shed 2 bases and J shed 10 bases, with 9 bases lying between them. Germline CDR1 reads WSHSY; CDR2 reads SAAADI. CDR3 length: 12 amino acids. The CDR3 sequence is CASSEVGTTIYF. Here the CDR3 DNA reads TGCGCCAGCAGTGAGGTCGGGACAACCATATATTTT.

The chain carries TRBV30 and TRBJ2-1; 7 bases fit TRBD1. Germline V gives CDR1 GTSNPN, CDR2 SVGIG (reference sequence). The V segment lost 7 bases and the J segment 0 bases; nucleotides outside the gene matches: 3. CDR3 length equals 13 residues. The CDR3 sequence is CALDRFSYNEQFF. The CDR3 region has the DNA TGTGCCTTGGACAGGTTCTCCTACAATGAGCAGTTCTTC. Combining the CDR3 with reference TRBV30 and TRBJ2-1 gives the whole variable domain SQTIHQWPATLVQPVGSPLSLECTVEGTSNPNLYWYRQAAGRGLQLLFYSVGIGQISSEVPQNLSASRPQDRQFILSSKKLLLSDSGFYLCALDRFSYNEQFFGPGTRLTVL.

The chain joins TRBV18 to TRBJ2-7, with 8 bases lining up with TRBD1. In germline, CDR1 is KGHSH, CDR2 LQKENI. The CDR3 has 17 amino acids. The J segment lost 6 bases and the V segment lost 2 bases, leaving 15 bases of the junction unmatched. The CDR3 reads CASSPRTGKPTGSEQYF. As DNA, the CDR3 is TGTGCCAGCTCACCAAGGACAGGGAAACCAACAGGGTCCGAGCAGTACTTC.

This chain links TRBV29-1 with TRBJ1-2; no clear D gene. Trimming cost V 2 bases and J 4 bases, with 17 bases left between them. The CDR3 has 15 amino acids. Germline V gene lookup returns CDR1 SQVTM and CDR2 ANQGSEA. CDR3 DNA sequence: TGCAGCGTTGAATCCTCTCGTAGTTATGGCTATGGCTACACCTTC. This encodes CSVESSRSYGYGYTF.